This T cell receptor beta chain originates from a study of cytomegalovirus exposure and HLA in healthy donors. The V gene lost 0 bases and the J gene lost 11 bases, with 17 bases spanning the gap. CDR3 length: 15 residues. The V gene's germline CDR1 is LNHNV and CDR2 YYDKDF (reference sequence). Clones were read by immunoSEQ multiplex PCR, and TCRdb kept only the in-frame ones, dropping some. Of around 150,000 clones listed, 80% to 95% are singletons. This clonotype was sampled from a man between 18 and 35 years old in good health and CMV-seronegative. V gene TRBV15 combines with J gene TRBJ1-5; TRBD1 might be the D (5 bases). The specimen was PBMCs. CDR3 in DNA: TGTGCCACCAGCAGAGATGATTCGGGGGGAGGGACCCAGCATTTT. Translated: CATSRDDSGGGTQHF.